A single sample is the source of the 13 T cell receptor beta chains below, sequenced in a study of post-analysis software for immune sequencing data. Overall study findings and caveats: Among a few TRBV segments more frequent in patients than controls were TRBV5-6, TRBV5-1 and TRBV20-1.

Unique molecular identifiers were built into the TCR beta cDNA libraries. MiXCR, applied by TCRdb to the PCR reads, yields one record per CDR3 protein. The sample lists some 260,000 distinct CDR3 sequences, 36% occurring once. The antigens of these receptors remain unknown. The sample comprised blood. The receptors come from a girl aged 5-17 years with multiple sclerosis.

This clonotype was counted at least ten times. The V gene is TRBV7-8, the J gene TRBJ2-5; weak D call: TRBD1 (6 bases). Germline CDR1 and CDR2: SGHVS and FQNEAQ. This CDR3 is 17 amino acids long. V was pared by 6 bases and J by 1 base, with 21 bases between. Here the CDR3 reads CASSQSRRDTGQETQYF. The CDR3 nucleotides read TGTGCCAGCAGTCAATCCCGACGGGACACCGGCCAAGAGACCCAGTACTTC.

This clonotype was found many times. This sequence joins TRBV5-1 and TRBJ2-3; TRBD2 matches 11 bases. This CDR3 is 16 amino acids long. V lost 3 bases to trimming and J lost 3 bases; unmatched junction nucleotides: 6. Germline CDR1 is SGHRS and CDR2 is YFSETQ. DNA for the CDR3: TGCGCCAGCAGCTCCCACCTAGCGGGAGGTACAGATACGCAGTATTTT. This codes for CASSSHLAGGTDTQYF.

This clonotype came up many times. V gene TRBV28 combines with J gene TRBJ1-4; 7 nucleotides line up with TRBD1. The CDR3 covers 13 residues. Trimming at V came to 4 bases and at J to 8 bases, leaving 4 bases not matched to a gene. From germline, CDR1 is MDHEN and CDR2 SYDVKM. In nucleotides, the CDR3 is TGTGCCAGCAGTTCGCAGACAGGGGAAAAACTGTTTTTT. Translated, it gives CASSSQTGEKLFF.

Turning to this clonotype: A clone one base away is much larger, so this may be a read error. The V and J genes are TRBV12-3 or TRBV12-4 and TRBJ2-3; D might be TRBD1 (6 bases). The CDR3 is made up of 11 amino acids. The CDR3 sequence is CASTRTDAQYF. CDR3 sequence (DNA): TGTGCCAGCACAAGGACAGATGCGCAGTATTTT.

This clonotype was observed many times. The DNA of the CDR3 is TGCGCCAGCAGCTCAGGGGTTCCTTCTATAAACATTCAGTACTTC. Translating gives CASSSGVPSINIQYF. The genes are TRBV5-1 and TRBJ2-4; D is perhaps TRBD1 (6 bases). The CDR3 is made up of 15 amino acids. With 3 bases removed from V and 6 bases from J, the gap between germline ends came to 16 bases. CDR1 and CDR2 from the germline V gene are SGHRS and YFSETQ.

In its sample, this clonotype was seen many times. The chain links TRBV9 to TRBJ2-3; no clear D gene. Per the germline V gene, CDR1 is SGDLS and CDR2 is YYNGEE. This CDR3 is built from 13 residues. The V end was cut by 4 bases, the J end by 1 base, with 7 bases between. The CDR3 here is CASSPIGTDTQYF. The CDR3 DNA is TGTGCCAGCAGCCCAATAGGCACAGATACGCAGTATTTT.

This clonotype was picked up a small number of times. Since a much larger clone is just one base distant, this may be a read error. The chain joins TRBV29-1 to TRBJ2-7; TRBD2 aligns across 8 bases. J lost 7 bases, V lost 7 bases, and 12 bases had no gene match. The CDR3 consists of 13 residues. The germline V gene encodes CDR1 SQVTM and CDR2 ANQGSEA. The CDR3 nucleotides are TGCAGCGCCCGGGAGGGCCTGGTCAATGAGCAGTACTTC. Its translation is CSAREGLVNEQYF.

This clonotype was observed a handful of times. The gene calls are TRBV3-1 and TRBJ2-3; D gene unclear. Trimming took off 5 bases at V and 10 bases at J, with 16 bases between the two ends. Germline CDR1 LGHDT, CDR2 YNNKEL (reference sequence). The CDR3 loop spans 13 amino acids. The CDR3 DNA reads TGTGCCAGCAGCTTAAGCTCGCAATCGTCGCAGTATTTT. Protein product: CASSLSSQSSQYF.

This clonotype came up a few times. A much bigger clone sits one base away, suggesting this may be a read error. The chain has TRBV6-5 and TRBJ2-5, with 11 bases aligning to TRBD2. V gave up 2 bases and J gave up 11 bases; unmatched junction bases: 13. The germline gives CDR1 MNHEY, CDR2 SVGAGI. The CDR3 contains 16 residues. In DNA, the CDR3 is TGTGCCAGCAGTTACGGCGGACTAGCGGGTTCGGGTGAGCAGTACTTC. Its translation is CASSYGGLAGSGEQYF.

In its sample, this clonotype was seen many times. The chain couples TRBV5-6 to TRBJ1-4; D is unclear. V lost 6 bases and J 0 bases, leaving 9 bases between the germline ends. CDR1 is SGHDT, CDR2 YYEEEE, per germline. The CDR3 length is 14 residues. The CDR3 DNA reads TGTGCCAGCACCCGGTCTGCAACTAATGAAAAACTGTTTTTT. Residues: CASTRSATNEKLFF.

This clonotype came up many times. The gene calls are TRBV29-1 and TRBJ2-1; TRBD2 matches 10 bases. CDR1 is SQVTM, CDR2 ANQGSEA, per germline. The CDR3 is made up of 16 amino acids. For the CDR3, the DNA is TGCAGTCTAGCGGGAGATCAGCGGGGATCCTACAATGAGCAGTTCTTC. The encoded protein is CSLAGDQRGSYNEQFF.

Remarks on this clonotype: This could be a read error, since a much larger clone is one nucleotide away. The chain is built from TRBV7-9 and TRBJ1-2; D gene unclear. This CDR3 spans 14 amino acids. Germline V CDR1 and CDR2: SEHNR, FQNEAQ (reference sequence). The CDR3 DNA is TGTGCCAGCAGCTTAGCGGTTTCCGACTATGGCTTCACCTTC. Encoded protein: CASSLAVSDYGFTF.

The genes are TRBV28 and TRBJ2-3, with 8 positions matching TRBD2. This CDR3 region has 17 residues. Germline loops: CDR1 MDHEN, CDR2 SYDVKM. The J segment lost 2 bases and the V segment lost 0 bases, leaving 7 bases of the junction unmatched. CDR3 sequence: CASSLWASGRTTDTQYF. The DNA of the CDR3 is TGTGCCAGCAGTTTATGGGCTAGCGGGCGGACCACAGATACGCAGTATTTT.